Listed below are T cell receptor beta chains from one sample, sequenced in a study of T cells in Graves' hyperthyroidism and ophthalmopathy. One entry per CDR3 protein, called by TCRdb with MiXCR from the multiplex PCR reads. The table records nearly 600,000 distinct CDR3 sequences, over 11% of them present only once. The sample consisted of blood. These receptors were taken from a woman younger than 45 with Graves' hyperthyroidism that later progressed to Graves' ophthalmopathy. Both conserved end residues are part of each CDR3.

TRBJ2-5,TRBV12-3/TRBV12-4,CASSPGPMGQETQYF
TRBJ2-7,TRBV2,CASSPRLAPYEQYF
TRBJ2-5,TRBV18,CASSPPTDFLQETQHF
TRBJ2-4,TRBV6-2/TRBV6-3,CASSPWTRNIQYF
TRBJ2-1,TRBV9,CASSVGGGRVSNEQFF
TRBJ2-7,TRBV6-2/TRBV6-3,CASSYRRGEQYF
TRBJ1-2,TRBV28,CASSDGPYGYTF
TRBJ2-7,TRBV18,CASSPQDRVKDEQYF
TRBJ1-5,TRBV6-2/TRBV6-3,CASSSRDRFGNQPQHF
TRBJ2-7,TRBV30,CAWSVQGNQQYF
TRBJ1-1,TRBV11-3,CASSLIKNTEAFF
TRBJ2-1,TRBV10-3,CAISDQGLAQDEQFF
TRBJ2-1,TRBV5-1,CASAAGAYNEQFF
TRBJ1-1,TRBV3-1,CASSQEVDTEAFF
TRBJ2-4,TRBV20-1,CSAKVGGGENIQYF
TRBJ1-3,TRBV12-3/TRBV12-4,CASSFRTGDLGGNTIYF
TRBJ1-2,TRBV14,CASSQVGYGYTF
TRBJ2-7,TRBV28,CASSQTGTGAYEQYF